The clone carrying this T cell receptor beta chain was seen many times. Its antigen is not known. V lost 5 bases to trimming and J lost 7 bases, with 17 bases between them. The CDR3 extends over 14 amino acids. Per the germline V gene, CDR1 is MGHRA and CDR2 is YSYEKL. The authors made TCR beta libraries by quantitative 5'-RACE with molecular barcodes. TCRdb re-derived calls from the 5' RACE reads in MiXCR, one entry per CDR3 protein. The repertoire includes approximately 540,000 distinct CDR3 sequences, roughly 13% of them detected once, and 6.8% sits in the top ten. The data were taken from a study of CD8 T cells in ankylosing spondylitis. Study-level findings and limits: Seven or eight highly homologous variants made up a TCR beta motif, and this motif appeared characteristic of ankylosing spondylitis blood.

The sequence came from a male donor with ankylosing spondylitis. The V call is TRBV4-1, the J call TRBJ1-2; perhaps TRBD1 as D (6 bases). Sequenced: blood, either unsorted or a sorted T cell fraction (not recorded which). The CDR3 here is CASSAVQGFGGYTF. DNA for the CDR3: TGCGCCAGCAGCGCGGTCCAGGGGTTTGGTGGCTACACCTTC.